This TCR beta chain derives from a study of T-cell memory formation after mild COVID-19. Across the whole study: In these data, TCR clusters were largely donor specific.

V dropped 4 bases and J dropped 7; count of bases not matched to a gene: 11. Germline V CDR1 and CDR2: DFQATT, SNEGSKA (reference sequence). The CDR3 consists of 17 residues. Findings of the study overall: Whether second-wave clones peaking at day 37 were SARS-CoV-2 specific went unconfirmed. Some clones that responded were present in memory (sampled pre-infection), which suggests cross-reactive memory joined.

The TCR alpha and TCR beta cDNA libraries, bearing sample barcodes and UMIs, were generated by 5'RACE using constant-segment primers. In TCRdb, the 5' RACE reads were re-called with MiXCR into one record per CDR3 protein. Of around 440,000 distinct CDR3 sequences listed, roughly 18% are singletons. This clonotype has a handful of counts. Antigen unknown. The source material was PBMCs or a T cell subset sorted from them (not recorded which). This clonotype was sampled from an adult woman who had mild COVID-19 (a few samples of this study predate the infection). Cell type and time point are not known. The gene calls are TRBV20-1 and TRBJ2-1, with 15 bases matching TRBD2. CDR3 DNA: TGCAGTGCTATCGCGCCGGGACTAGCGGGAGGAGGAAATGAGCAGTTCTTC. Protein sequence: CSAIAPGLAGGGNEQFF.